This TCR beta chain was recorded in a study of T cells after yellow fever vaccination. Study-wide context: Researchers used SMART-Seq v4 Ultra Low Input to prepare fractions that had low cell numbers. The study, taken as a whole, reports: A minor fraction of clonotypes spanned both CD4 and CD8 compartments. From the bulk population, abundant clonotypes could contaminate and appear within FACS-sorted repertoires. The study re-detected most primary-vaccination clones after the booster (roughly 96% CD4, roughly 88% CD8).

This clonotype showed up just a few times. Its specificity is not known. TCRdb reprocessed the 5' RACE reads via MiXCR and lists one record per CDR3 protein. There are some 500,000 distinct CDR3 sequences in the sample; about 14% occur only once, and around 15% lies in the top ten. With V trimmed by 6 bases and J by 12 bases, 8 bases remained unmatched. In germline, CDR1 is MNHNS, CDR2 SASEGT. The CDR3 spans 14 residues. The V gene is TRBV6-1, the J gene TRBJ1-6; 10 bases match TRBD1. The TCR was taken from a man younger than 40 who received the YFV17D yellow fever vaccine. This material consisted of PBMCs, taken on the day of the yellow fever booster vaccination. CDR3 sequence reads: CASRSRDRGRPLHF. For the CDR3, the DNA is TGTGCCAGCAGGTCCCGGGACAGGGGTAGACCCCTCCACTTT.